The entry below gives a single T cell receptor (beta chain) sequence along with its context. TCRdb re-analysed the RT-PCR reads in MiXCR, keeping a single row per CDR3 protein. The sample holds about 570,000 distinct CDR3 sequences, approximately 10% seen once. The CDR3 contains 15 residues. Germline CDR1 is MNHEY and CDR2 is SVGEGT. The V and J ends lost 6 bases and 6 bases, in that order; junction bases with no gene match: 7. This sample was included in a study of response to subunit inactivated influenza vaccine. A further study also used this sample, focusing on T cells expressing NK-cell markers. From that study: Libraries used 5'RACE template switching adding universal primer site and UMIs.

This clonotype originated in a man in his fifties or sixties who received an inactivated influenza vaccine. The sequencing used PBMCs from blood, collected on the day of vaccination. V usage is TRBV6-2 or TRBV6-3 and J usage is TRBJ2-1; 11 nucleotides match TRBD2. Here the CDR3 reads CASRTSGSWVNEQFF. The CDR3 nucleotides are TGTGCCAGCAGAACTAGCGGGAGTTGGGTCAATGAGCAGTTCTTC.